These T cell receptor beta chains were read from a single sample in a study of Ad26.COV2.S vaccination and SARS-CoV-2 variants. The table came from immunoSEQ multiplex PCR; TCRdb's copy has only in-frame clones and leaves some out. The repertoire holds some 640,000 clones, roughly 90% seen once, with 1.5% in the top ten. This specimen was peripheral blood, taken in a trial of Ad26.COV2.S vaccine versus placebo. These receptors originate from a person aged 18-60 years who received the Ad26.COV2.S COVID-19 vaccine or a placebo. Each CDR3 is given with its conserved first and last residue. Each record gives: V gene, D gene, J gene, clone size, CDR3 DNA, CDR3 protein. The D gene is left open where the match is weak. Size tells how often a clone was seen (once, few, many) or the class of an expanded clone, and some rows leave it out.

v_gene: TRBV5-1; d_gene: TRBD2; j_gene: TRBJ2-5; abundance: NA; CDR3nt: TGCGCCAGCACCCGGGGAGGGGATGGGGAGACCCAGTACTTC; CDR3aa: CASTRGGDGETQYF
v_gene: TRBV5-6; d_gene: NA; j_gene: TRBJ2-1; abundance: NA; CDR3nt: TGTGCCAGCAGCATCGGGGCTTACAATGAGCAGTTCTTC; CDR3aa: CASSIGAYNEQFF
v_gene: TRBV10-3; d_gene: NA; j_gene: TRBJ2-3; abundance: NA; CDR3nt: TGTGCCATCAGTCGCCGAGAAACAGGGAACACAGATACGCAGTATTTT; CDR3aa: CAISRRETGNTDTQYF
v_gene: TRBV6-5; d_gene: TRBD1; j_gene: TRBJ1-2; abundance: NA; CDR3nt: TGTGCCAGCAGCCTTTTACCGGGACAGGGTGGCTACACCTTC; CDR3aa: CASSLLPGQGGYTF
v_gene: TRBV5-1; d_gene: TRBD1; j_gene: TRBJ2-5; abundance: once; CDR3nt: TGCGCCAGCAGCTTGGGGGTGGACAGGGCCCAAGAGACCCAGTACTTC; CDR3aa: CASSLGVDRAQETQYF
v_gene: TRBV19; d_gene: NA; j_gene: TRBJ1-1; abundance: NA; CDR3nt: TGTGCCAGTAGTATACGGGGCGGAAGCATGAACACTGAAGCTTTCTTT; CDR3aa: CASSIRGGSMNTEAFF
v_gene: TRBV12-3/TRBV12-4; d_gene: NA; j_gene: TRBJ2-5; abundance: NA; CDR3nt: TGTGCCAGCAGTTACCGGGAGACCCAGTACTTC; CDR3aa: CASSYRETQYF
v_gene: TRBV7-2; d_gene: NA; j_gene: TRBJ2-1; abundance: NA; CDR3nt: TGTGCCAGCAGCTTAGGACAGGTTGGGGGAAAGTTCTTC; CDR3aa: CASSLGQVGGKFF
v_gene: TRBV18; d_gene: NA; j_gene: TRBJ2-7; abundance: NA; CDR3nt: TGTGCCAGCTCACCACGCCAATTCTACGAGCAGTACTTC; CDR3aa: CASSPRQFYEQYF
v_gene: TRBV13; d_gene: NA; j_gene: TRBJ1-2; abundance: NA; CDR3nt: TGTGCCAGCAGCCTCCGGGATGGCTACACCTTC; CDR3aa: CASSLRDGYTF
v_gene: TRBV15; d_gene: NA; j_gene: TRBJ2-1; abundance: NA; CDR3nt: TGTGCCACCGGTGGTTGGGACCCCAATGAGCAGTTCTTC; CDR3aa: CATGGWDPNEQFF
v_gene: TRBV2; d_gene: TRBD2; j_gene: TRBJ2-5; abundance: NA; CDR3nt: TGTGCCAGCACCCAACAGGGACTAGGAGAGACCCAGTACTTC; CDR3aa: CASTQQGLGETQYF
v_gene: TRBV27; d_gene: NA; j_gene: TRBJ2-5; abundance: NA; CDR3nt: TGTGCCAGCAGCTCAGGGGCAGGGTCCGGCGAGACCCAGTACTTC; CDR3aa: CASSSGAGSGETQYF
v_gene: TRBV21-1; d_gene: NA; j_gene: TRBJ1-6; abundance: NA; CDR3nt: TGTGCCAGCAGTCATTCACCCCTCCACTTT; CDR3aa: CASSHSPLHF
v_gene: TRBV2; d_gene: NA; j_gene: TRBJ2-4; abundance: NA; CDR3nt: TGTGCCAGTGGGGGGCTTGAGAACATTCAGTACTTC; CDR3aa: CASGGLENIQYF
v_gene: TRBV7-9; d_gene: NA; j_gene: TRBJ2-1; abundance: NA; CDR3nt: TGTGCCAGCAGCCCTCCCTATGGCGGGCAGTTCTTC; CDR3aa: CASSPPYGGQFF
v_gene: TRBV5-1; d_gene: NA; j_gene: TRBJ1-1; abundance: few; CDR3nt: TGCGCCAGCAGCGACCGGGAGAACACTGAAGCTTTCTTT; CDR3aa: CASSDRENTEAFF
v_gene: TRBV13; d_gene: TRBD1; j_gene: TRBJ2-1; abundance: NA; CDR3nt: TGTGCCAGCAGTTCGACAGGGCCGGCTGAGCAGTTCTTC; CDR3aa: CASSSTGPAEQFF
v_gene: TRBV9; d_gene: NA; j_gene: TRBJ2-2; abundance: NA; CDR3nt: TGTGCCAGCGGCAAGACCGGGGAGCTGTTTTTT; CDR3aa: CASGKTGELFF
v_gene: TRBV18; d_gene: TRBD1; j_gene: TRBJ2-4; abundance: NA; CDR3nt: TGTGCCAGCTCCCCTACTTACGGGACAGGGCCGAGTATTCAGTACTTC; CDR3aa: CASSPTYGTGPSIQYF
v_gene: TRBV24-1; d_gene: NA; j_gene: TRBJ2-7; abundance: NA; CDR3nt: TGTGCCACCAGTGGGGACACCTACGAGCAGTACTTC; CDR3aa: CATSGDTYEQYF
v_gene: TRBV3-1/TRBV3-2; d_gene: TRBD1; j_gene: TRBJ1-2; abundance: NA; CDR3nt: TGTGCCAGCAGCCAAGACATAGGGACAGCTTACTATGGCTACACCTTC; CDR3aa: CASSQDIGTAYYGYTF
v_gene: TRBV4-3; d_gene: NA; j_gene: TRBJ1-2; abundance: many; CDR3nt: TGCGCCAGCAGCCACCTGGGACAAGTATTCTATGGCTACACCTTC; CDR3aa: CASSHLGQVFYGYTF
v_gene: TRBV5-1; d_gene: NA; j_gene: TRBJ1-5; abundance: NA; CDR3nt: TGCGCCACCCTACCCCGACAGAGAGGGGGCAATCAGCCCCAGCATTTT; CDR3aa: CATLPRQRGGNQPQHF
v_gene: TRBV5-6; d_gene: NA; j_gene: TRBJ1-2; abundance: few; CDR3nt: TGTGCCAGCAGCTTTTTGGGTAACTATGGCTACACCTTC; CDR3aa: CASSFLGNYGYTF
v_gene: TRBV11-1; d_gene: NA; j_gene: TRBJ1-4; abundance: NA; CDR3nt: TGTGCCAGCAGCTCAAGACAGGACTATAATGAAAAACTGTTTTTT; CDR3aa: CASSSRQDYNEKLFF
v_gene: TRBV14; d_gene: NA; j_gene: TRBJ2-7; abundance: few; CDR3nt: TGTGCCAGCAGCCAATTAACTACCTTCTACGAGCAGTACTTC; CDR3aa: CASSQLTTFYEQYF
v_gene: TRBV10-1; d_gene: NA; j_gene: TRBJ2-1; abundance: once; CDR3nt: TGCGCCAGCAGTAGGACCAGGGGAGTATACAATGAGCAGTTCTTC; CDR3aa: CASSRTRGVYNEQFF
v_gene: TRBV30; d_gene: NA; j_gene: TRBJ2-5; abundance: NA; CDR3nt: TGTGCCTCCCAGCGGTGGTCCCAAGAGACCCAGTACTTC; CDR3aa: CASQRWSQETQYF
v_gene: TRBV9; d_gene: NA; j_gene: TRBJ1-1; abundance: few; CDR3nt: TGTGCCAGCAGCGCAGTAACAGGGAGGAGCACTGAAGCTTTCTTT; CDR3aa: CASSAVTGRSTEAFF
v_gene: TRBV6-2/TRBV6-3; d_gene: NA; j_gene: TRBJ1-2; abundance: NA; CDR3nt: TGTGCCAGCAGCGTGCGGGGGATTGGCTACACCTTC; CDR3aa: CASSVRGIGYTF
v_gene: TRBV3-1/TRBV3-2; d_gene: TRBD2; j_gene: TRBJ2-1; abundance: NA; CDR3nt: TGTGCCAGCAGCCAAGGACTAGCTCTTTACAATGAGCAGTTCTTC; CDR3aa: CASSQGLALYNEQFF
v_gene: TRBV19; d_gene: NA; j_gene: TRBJ2-7; abundance: once; CDR3nt: TGTGCCAGTAGTCTAGGACGCGAGCAGTACTTC; CDR3aa: CASSLGREQYF
v_gene: TRBV7-7; d_gene: NA; j_gene: TRBJ2-1; abundance: NA; CDR3nt: TGTGCCAGCAGCTTAGGAGGGCCCAATGAGCAGTTCTTC; CDR3aa: CASSLGGPNEQFF
v_gene: TRBV30; d_gene: TRBD2; j_gene: TRBJ2-5; abundance: NA; CDR3nt: TGTGCCTGGAGTAACACCCGCGCCCTAGCGGGCGCCCGAGGGGTAGAGACCCAGTACTTC; CDR3aa: CAWSNTRALAGARGVETQYF
v_gene: TRBV19; d_gene: NA; j_gene: TRBJ2-6; abundance: once; CDR3nt: TGTGCCAGTAGTATAAATACAGCTCGCTCTGGGGCCAACGTCCTGACTTTC; CDR3aa: CASSINTARSGANVLTF
v_gene: TRBV7-2; d_gene: TRBD2; j_gene: TRBJ2-3; abundance: NA; CDR3nt: TGTGCCAGCAGCCCAGCGGGGCGGGGAGATACGCAGTATTTT; CDR3aa: CASSPAGRGDTQYF
v_gene: TRBV4-3; d_gene: NA; j_gene: TRBJ1-1; abundance: NA; CDR3nt: TGCGCCAGCAGCCAAGGGACAGAGTGGGCTGAAGCTTTCTTT; CDR3aa: CASSQGTEWAEAFF
v_gene: TRBV5-4; d_gene: TRBD2; j_gene: TRBJ2-1; abundance: NA; CDR3nt: TGTGCCAGCAGCTTAAGTCTGGGATTAGCGGGAGTCGTGAGTGAGCAGTTCTTC; CDR3aa: CASSLSLGLAGVVSEQFF
v_gene: TRBV25-1; d_gene: TRBD1; j_gene: TRBJ1-2; abundance: NA; CDR3nt: TGTGCCAGCAGGGGGCAGGGGGTTCAGGGCGGCTACACCTTC; CDR3aa: CASRGQGVQGGYTF
v_gene: TRBV2; d_gene: NA; j_gene: TRBJ2-3; abundance: few; CDR3nt: TGTGCCAGCAGTGAAGCCGGGTTTCCCACAGATACGCAGTATTTT; CDR3aa: CASSEAGFPTDTQYF
v_gene: TRBV5-1; d_gene: TRBD1; j_gene: TRBJ2-5; abundance: NA; CDR3nt: TGCGCCAGCAGCTTGGTACAGGGGCGAATAGAGACCCAGTACTTC; CDR3aa: CASSLVQGRIETQYF
v_gene: TRBV5-1; d_gene: NA; j_gene: TRBJ1-1; abundance: NA; CDR3nt: TGCGCCAGCAGCTTGTCGGACACTGAAGCTTTCTTT; CDR3aa: CASSLSDTEAFF
v_gene: TRBV5-6; d_gene: NA; j_gene: TRBJ2-1; abundance: NA; CDR3nt: TGTGCCAGCAGCAAAGACCCAAACCCCTCCTACAATGAGCAGTTCTTC; CDR3aa: CASSKDPNPSYNEQFF
v_gene: TRBV9; d_gene: NA; j_gene: TRBJ1-2; abundance: NA; CDR3nt: TGTGCCAGCAGCGTAGCAACAGCCTATGGCTACACCTTC; CDR3aa: CASSVATAYGYTF
v_gene: TRBV5-4; d_gene: NA; j_gene: TRBJ1-1; abundance: few; CDR3nt: TGTGCCAGCAGCTTACAAGGGGTGAACACTGAAGCTTTCTTT; CDR3aa: CASSLQGVNTEAFF
v_gene: TRBV19; d_gene: NA; j_gene: TRBJ2-1; abundance: NA; CDR3nt: TGTGCCAGTAGCCCTTCACGGGATGAGCAGTTCTTC; CDR3aa: CASSPSRDEQFF
v_gene: TRBV7-9; d_gene: NA; j_gene: TRBJ1-6; abundance: NA; CDR3nt: TGTGCCAGCAGCTTTCAGGGCTCACCCCTCCACTTT; CDR3aa: CASSFQGSPLHF